The 8 T cell receptor beta chains below all came from one sample that was sequenced in a study of blood T cell repertoires in COVID-19. Here immunoSEQ multiplex PCR was the method, and the copy in TCRdb shows in-frame clones only, minus some. Of some 270,000 clones in the sample, about 89% were seen once. Sequencing was performed on peripheral blood. The receptors stem from a man between 50 and 59 years old with acute or convalescent COVID-19.

This clone was counted a single time. V is TRBV6-2 or TRBV6-3 and J is TRBJ2-7, with 10 bases aligning to TRBD2. CDR1 is MNHEY and CDR2 is SVGEGT in the germline V gene. V lost 6 bases and J lost 1; bases outside the gene matches: 9. The CDR3 contains 16 residues. CDR3 amino acids: CASSPYSGGPSYEQYF. The CDR3 coding sequence is TGTGCCAGCAGCCCTTATAGCGGGGGGCCTTCCTACGAGCAGTACTTC.

The V call is TRBV10-3, the J call TRBJ1-3, with TRBD1 matching over 7 bases. After removal of 3 bases from V and 7 bases from J, the junction contained 6 bases not matched to a gene. This CDR3 comprises 14 residues. Germline lookup yields CDR1 ENHRY and CDR2 SYGVKD. The CDR3 sequence is CAISDGSTGNTIYF. The CDR3 bases are TGTGCCATCAGTGACGGCTCGACAGGGAACACCATATATTTT.

There are a few counts of this clone. This sequence joins TRBV9 and TRBJ1-2; 9 bases align to TRBD1. The germline V gene has CDR1 SGDLS and CDR2 YYNGEE. The junction had 6 bases not matched to a gene; V was cut back by 4 bases and J by 8 bases. The length of the CDR3 is 13 residues. The CDR3 DNA sequence: TGTGCCAGCAGCTCGGGACAGGGCGAGGGCTACACCTTC. Translated, it gives CASSSGQGEGYTF.

The V call is TRBV18, the J call TRBJ2-7; a weak D match, TRBD2 (6 bases). The CDR3 runs 16 residues. Germline V gene data show CDR1 as KGHSH and CDR2 as LQKENI. The V end was cut by 0 bases, the J end by 0 bases, with 12 bases between. CDR3 nucleotide sequence: TGTGCCAGCTCACCACCGAGCGGGTCTAGCTCCTACGAGCAGTACTTC. This codes for CASSPPSGSSSYEQYF.

This clone was seen once. The chain is built from TRBV7-2 and TRBJ1-5; D gene uncertain. The CDR3 covers 15 residues. Looked up from germline, CDR1 is SGHTA and CDR2 is FQGNSA. V was cut by 3 bases and J by 2 bases, with 11 bases left in between. CDR3 protein: CASSFGSGGNQPQHF. In nucleotides, the CDR3 is TGTGCCAGCAGCTTCGGCAGCGGGGGCAATCAGCCCCAGCATTTT.

This clone was picked up one time. The chain couples TRBV2 to TRBJ1-2, with 7 bases aligning to TRBD1. Looked up from germline, CDR1 is SNHLY and CDR2 is FYNNEI. V shed 6 bases and J 4 bases; nucleotides not matched to a gene: 5. This CDR3 is 13 amino acids long. The CDR3 reads CASRWDSIYGYTF. DNA of the CDR3: TGTGCCAGCAGATGGGACAGCATCTATGGCTACACCTTC.

The sample holds a few counts of this clone. The V and J genes are TRBV3-1 (or the pseudogene TRBV3-2) and TRBJ1-2, with 8 bases aligning to TRBD1. The CDR3 length is 14 residues. CDR1 and CDR2 (germline): LGHDT, YNNKEL (reference sequence). The ends lost 4 bases at V and 5 bases at J; junction bases unmatched: 6. The CDR3, as DNA: TGTGCCAGCAGCCGAATAACAGGGGGATATGGCTACACCTTC. Protein sequence: CASSRITGGYGYTF.

The J gene is TRBJ1-2, the V gene TRBV7-3; D possibly corresponds to TRBD1 (6 bases). This CDR3 has 13 residues. Germline lookup yields CDR1 SGHTA and CDR2 FQGTGA. The ends were cut back, 5 bases at V and 7 bases at J, with 14 bases in the middle. The CDR3 coding sequence is TGTGCCAGCAGCCCTAGTGTAGGGGGTGGCTACACCTTC. This codes for CASSPSVGGGYTF.